A single sample gave rise to the 20 T cell receptor beta chains below, sequenced in a study of human T cells and chemical hapten exposure. Described time point: patch test 1, 2 weeks after DPC sensitization. Sample treatment: therapeutic diphenylcyclopropenone sensitization with weekly scalp DPC. One entry per CDR3 protein results from TCRdb running MiXCR on the RACE reads. This sample carries tens of thousands of distinct CDR3 sequences, around 9.3% of them seen once, and the ten largest clones take more than 10%. Sequencing used whole blood, obtained in connection with sensitization to the hapten diphenylcyclopropenone (DPC). These receptors were obtained from a woman aged 40 to 50 with alopecia areata. Some clones in this sample may be carry-over from other donors' samples.

This rearrangement joins TRBV20-1 to TRBJ2-6; TRBD1 matches at 11 bases. The CDR3 loop spans 20 amino acids. CDR1 and CDR2 (germline): DFQATT, SNEGSKA (reference sequence). Trimming at V came to 0 bases and at J to 0 bases, leaving 10 bases not matched to a gene. The CDR3, as DNA: TGCAGTGCTAGAGATTACCCCGGGACAGGGGGACTCTCTGGGGCCAACGTCCTGACTTTC. Amino acid sequence: CSARDYPGTGGLSGANVLTF.

This clonotype was seen at least ten times. V gene TRBV10-3 combines with J gene TRBJ2-3; D remains unclear. Per the germline V gene, CDR1 is ENHRY and CDR2 is SYGVKD. The CDR3 is 14 residues long. V was cut by 7 bases and J by 1 base, with 12 bases left in between. CDR3 sequence reads: CAIKKPDGTDTQYF. In DNA, the CDR3 is TGTGCCATCAAAAAACCCGACGGCACAGATACGCAGTATTTT.

The sample holds many counts of this clonotype. This sequence joins TRBV20-1 and TRBJ1-5; a possible D gene is TRBD1 (6 bases). Germline V gene lookup returns CDR1 DFQATT and CDR2 SNEGSKA (reference sequence). Trimming cost V 3 bases and J 4 bases, with 16 bases left between them. The CDR3 runs 15 residues. In DNA, the CDR3 is TGCAGTGCTAGCCCAGGGGCTGGGGTGAATCAGCCCCAGCATTTT. Amino acid sequence: CSASPGAGVNQPQHF.

The chain combines TRBV6-6 with TRBJ1-3, with a possible D match to TRBD1 (6 bases). There are 16 residues in the CDR3. Trimming took 7 bases from V and 4 from J, leaving 20 bases between them. The germline gives CDR1 MNHNY, CDR2 SVGAGI (reference sequence). The CDR3 nucleotides are TGTGCCAGCAACCTACTCGGGGGGCAGGAGGGAAACACCATATATTTT. This encodes CASNLLGGQEGNTIYF.

A word on this clonotype: A read error may be the cause here, since a much bigger clone is one base away. The chain is built from TRBV5-1 and TRBJ1-5; D might be TRBD1 (6 bases). The CDR3 sequence is 14 residues long. CDR1 is SGHRS and CDR2 is YFSETQ in the germline V gene. CDR3 sequence reads: CASSSGAGNRPQHF. The CDR3 region has the DNA TGCGCCAGCAGCTCGGGGGCTGGCAATCGGCCCCAGCATTTT.

This clonotype was seen at least ten times. V is TRBV7-2 and J is TRBJ1-2; no clear D gene. The V gene's germline CDR1 is SGHTA and CDR2 FQGNSA. The V end lost 4 bases, the J end lost 0 bases, and 12 bases lay between the germline ends. The CDR3 has 15 residues. The CDR3 nucleotides read TGTGCCAGCAGCTACACGACGGGAACTAACTATGGCTACACCTTC. This sequence encodes CASSYTTGTNYGYTF.

This clonotype was found a few times. This chain connects TRBV20-1 to TRBJ2-1; TRBD2 aligns across 9 bases. The CDR3 extends over 15 amino acids. The germline V gene has CDR1 DFQATT and CDR2 SNEGSKA (reference sequence). V lost 6 bases, J lost 1 base, and 7 bases stayed unmatched. The CDR3 loop reads CSAKKAGGSYNEQFF. The CDR3 coding sequence is TGCAGTGCAAAAAAAGCGGGGGGTTCCTACAATGAGCAGTTCTTC.

This clonotype was seen more than once but under ten times. J is TRBJ2-2 and V is TRBV6-6; D is unresolved. Per the germline V gene, CDR1 is MNHNY and CDR2 is SVGAGI (reference sequence). This CDR3 is 13 amino acids long. With 0 bases removed from V and 5 bases from J, the gap between germline ends came to 4 bases. CDR3 sequence: CASSYSSTGELFF. The CDR3 DNA is TGTGCCAGCAGTTACTCGAGTACCGGGGAGCTGTTTTTT.

This clonotype was recorded at least ten times. This chain uses TRBV18 with TRBJ2-5; tentative D call: TRBD2 (6 bases). The germline gives CDR1 KGHSH, CDR2 LQKENI. V lost 2 bases, J lost 5 bases, and 9 bases lay in between. The CDR3 runs 13 residues. CDR3 nucleotides: TGTGCCAGCTCACCAACTCGGGAGGAGACCCAGTACTTC. This encodes CASSPTREETQYF.

This clonotype turned up a few times. The rearrangement joins TRBV27 to TRBJ2-7; a possible D gene is TRBD1 (6 bases). Germline CDR1 is MNHEY and CDR2 is SMNVEV (reference sequence). There are 16 residues in the CDR3. Trimming cost V 5 bases and J 0 bases, with 17 bases left between them. CDR3 coding DNA: TGTGCCAGCAGTCCCCTAGACAGGTCTGTCTCCTACGAGCAGTACTTC. Translating it yields CASSPLDRSVSYEQYF.

This clonotype was seen at least ten times. The gene calls are TRBV24-1 and TRBJ1-2; D remains ambiguous. CDR1 KGHDR and CDR2 SFDVKD come from the germline V gene. V was pared by 7 bases and J by 8 bases, with 16 bases between. There are 13 residues in the CDR3. CDR3 loop: CATSPERNAGYTF. Written as DNA, the CDR3 is TGTGCCACCAGCCCCGAGCGGAACGCGGGCTACACCTTC.

This clonotype appeared many times. The chain recombines TRBV11-2 with TRBJ2-3; a weak D match, TRBD2 (7 bases). V was clipped by 5 bases and J by 2 bases, with 14 bases between them. Looked up from germline, CDR1 is SGHAT and CDR2 is FQNNGV. The CDR3 runs to 15 residues. CDR3 DNA: TGTGCCAGCAGCAGGGGGGGGCTCAACACAGATACGCAGTATTTT. Its protein is CASSRGGLNTDTQYF.

In its sample, this clonotype was seen a few times. The chain links TRBV20-1 to TRBJ2-3, with D possibly matching TRBD2 (5 bases). CDR1 is DFQATT, CDR2 SNEGSKA, per germline (reference sequence). CDR3 length: 15 residues. With 6 bases removed from V and 3 bases from J, the gap between germline ends came to 19 bases. CDR3 amino acids: CSARRSDLGTDTQYF. Written as DNA, the CDR3 is TGCAGTGCGAGGAGGAGCGACCTCGGTACAGATACGCAGTATTTT.

This clonotype was seen ten or more times. This rearrangement joins TRBV2 to TRBJ1-2; 7 bases fit TRBD1. The germline CDR1 and CDR2 sequences are SNHLY and FYNNEI. The V and J ends lost 4 bases and 6 bases, in that order; junction bases with no gene match: 5. The length of the CDR3 is 13 residues. The CDR3 coding sequence is TGTGCCAGCAGTGTACAGGGGACTGATGGCTACACCTTC. Protein sequence: CASSVQGTDGYTF.

This sequence joins TRBV3-1 and TRBJ2-2; no reliable D call. Germline V gene lookup returns CDR1 LGHDT and CDR2 YNNKEL (reference sequence). The V end was cut by 1 base, the J end by 0 bases, with 12 bases between. The CDR3 totals 17 residues. CDR3 in amino acids: CASSQGSAVANTGELFF. The DNA of the CDR3 is TGTGCCAGCAGCCAAGGGTCGGCAGTTGCGAACACCGGGGAGCTGTTTTTT.

V is TRBV14 and J is TRBJ2-2; D remains unclear. Trimming left V 1 base short and J 2 bases short, with 11 bases between. Germline CDR1 reads SGHDN; CDR2 reads FVKESK. This CDR3 contains 16 residues. The CDR3 DNA sequence: TGTGCCAGCAGCCAAGTTGACAATCGAAACACCGGGGAGCTGTTTTTT. It translates to CASSQVDNRNTGELFF.

There are a few counts of this clonotype. The rearrangement links TRBV5-1 to TRBJ2-7, with 10 bases matching TRBD2. The CDR3 is made up of 14 amino acids. V lost 5 bases to trimming and J lost 2 bases; unmatched junction nucleotides: 4. Germline V lookup: CDR1 SGHRS, CDR2 YFSETQ. The CDR3 DNA sequence: TGCGCCAGCAGACCAACTAGCGGGGCCTACGAGCAGTACTTC. Residues: CASRPTSGAYEQYF.

This clonotype was picked up many times. The genes are TRBV7-9 and TRBJ2-7, with unresolved D. Germline V gene lookup returns CDR1 SEHNR and CDR2 FQNEAQ (reference sequence). Trimming shortened V by 0 bases and J by 2 bases, and 20 bases separated the two germline ends. CDR3 size: 18 residues. The CDR3 loop reads CASSLALSLQELAYEQYF. The CDR3 DNA sequence: TGTGCCAGCAGCTTAGCGCTAAGTCTCCAAGAGTTGGCCTACGAGCAGTACTTC.

This clonotype is judged medium-sized (0.01 to 0.1%). This rearrangement joins TRBV7-9 to TRBJ2-3; D tentatively fits TRBD1 or TRBD2 (5 bases each). CDR1 is SEHNR, CDR2 FQNEAQ, per germline (reference sequence). CDR3 length: 11 residues. This CDR3 is CGWGFTDTQYF. CDR3 in DNA: TGTGGCTGGGGGTTCACAGATACGCAGTATTTT.

The rearrangement uses TRBV9 and TRBJ2-5; possible D gene TRBD2, 7 bases. Trimming shortened V by 0 bases and J by 3 bases, and 9 bases separated the two germline ends. Germline assignment: CDR1 SGDLS and CDR2 YYNGEE. The CDR3 loop spans 14 amino acids. This CDR3 is CASSVAGGEETQYF. CDR3 bases: TGTGCCAGCAGCGTAGCGGGGGGCGAAGAGACCCAGTACTTC.